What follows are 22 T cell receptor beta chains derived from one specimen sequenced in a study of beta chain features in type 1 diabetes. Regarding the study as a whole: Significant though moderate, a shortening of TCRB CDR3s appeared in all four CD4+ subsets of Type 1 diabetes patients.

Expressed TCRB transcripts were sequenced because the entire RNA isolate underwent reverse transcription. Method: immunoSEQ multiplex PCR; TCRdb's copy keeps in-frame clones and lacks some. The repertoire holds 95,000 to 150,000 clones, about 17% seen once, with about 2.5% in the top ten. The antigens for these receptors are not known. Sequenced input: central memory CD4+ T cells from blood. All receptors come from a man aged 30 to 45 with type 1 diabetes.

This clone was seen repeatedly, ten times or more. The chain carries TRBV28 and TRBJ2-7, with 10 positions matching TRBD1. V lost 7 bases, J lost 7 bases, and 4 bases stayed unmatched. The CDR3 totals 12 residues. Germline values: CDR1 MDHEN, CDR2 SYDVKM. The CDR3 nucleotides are TGTGCCAGCATAGGACAGGGGGAAGAGCAGTACTTC. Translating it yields CASIGQGEEQYF.

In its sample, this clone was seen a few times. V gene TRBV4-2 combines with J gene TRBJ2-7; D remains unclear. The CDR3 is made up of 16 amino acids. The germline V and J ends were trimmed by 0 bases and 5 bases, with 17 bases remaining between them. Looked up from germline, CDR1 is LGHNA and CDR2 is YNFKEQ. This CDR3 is CASSQDPSHEVDEQYF. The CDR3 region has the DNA TGTGCCAGCAGCCAAGATCCCTCGCACGAGGTGGACGAGCAGTACTTC.

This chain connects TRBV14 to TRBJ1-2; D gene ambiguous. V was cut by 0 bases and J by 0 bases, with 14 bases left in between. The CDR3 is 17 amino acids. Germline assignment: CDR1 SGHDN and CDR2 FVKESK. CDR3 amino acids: CASSQDTGYWTNYGYTF. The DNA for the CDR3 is TGTGCCAGCAGCCAAGATACGGGTTACTGGACTAACTATGGCTACACCTTC. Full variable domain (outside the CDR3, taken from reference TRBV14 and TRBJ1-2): EAGVTQFPSHSVIEKGQTVTLRCDPISGHDNLYWYRRVMGKEIKFLLHFVKESKQDESGMPNNRFLAERTGGTYSTLKVQPAELEDSGVYFCASSQDTGYWTNYGYTFGSGTRLTVV.

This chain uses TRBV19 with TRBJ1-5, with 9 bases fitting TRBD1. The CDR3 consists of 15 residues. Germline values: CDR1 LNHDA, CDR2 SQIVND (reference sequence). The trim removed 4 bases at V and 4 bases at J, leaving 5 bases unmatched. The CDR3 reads CASSRPGTGNQPQHF. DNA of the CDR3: TGTGCCAGTAGTAGGCCCGGGACAGGGAATCAGCCCCAGCATTTT.

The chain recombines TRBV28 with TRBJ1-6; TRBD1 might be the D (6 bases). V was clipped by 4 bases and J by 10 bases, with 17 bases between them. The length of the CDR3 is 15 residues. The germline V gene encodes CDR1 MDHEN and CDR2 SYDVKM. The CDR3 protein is CASSSPPAGVSPLHF. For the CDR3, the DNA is TGTGCCAGCAGTTCCCCCCCGGCAGGGGTCTCACCCCTCCACTTT.

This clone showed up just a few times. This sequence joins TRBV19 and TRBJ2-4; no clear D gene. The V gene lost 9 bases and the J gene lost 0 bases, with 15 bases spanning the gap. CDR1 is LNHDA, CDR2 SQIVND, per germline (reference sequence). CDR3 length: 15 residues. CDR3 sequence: CARDGRGQAKNIQYF. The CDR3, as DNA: TGTGCCAGAGACGGTAGAGGCCAAGCCAAAAACATTCAGTACTTC.

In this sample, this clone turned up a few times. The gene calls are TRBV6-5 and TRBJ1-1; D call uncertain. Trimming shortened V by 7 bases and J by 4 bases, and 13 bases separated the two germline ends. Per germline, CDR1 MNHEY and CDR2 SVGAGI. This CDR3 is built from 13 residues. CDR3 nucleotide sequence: TGTGCCAGCATCCCTGGAGGCGGCACTGAAGCTTTCTTT. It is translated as CASIPGGGTEAFF.

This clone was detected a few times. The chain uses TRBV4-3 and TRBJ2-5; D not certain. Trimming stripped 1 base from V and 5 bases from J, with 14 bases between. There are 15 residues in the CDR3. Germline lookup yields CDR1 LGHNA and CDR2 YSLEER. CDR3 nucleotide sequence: TGCGCCAGCAGCCAAGTCCCTAATGTGGGGGAGACCCAGTACTTC. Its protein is CASSQVPNVGETQYF.

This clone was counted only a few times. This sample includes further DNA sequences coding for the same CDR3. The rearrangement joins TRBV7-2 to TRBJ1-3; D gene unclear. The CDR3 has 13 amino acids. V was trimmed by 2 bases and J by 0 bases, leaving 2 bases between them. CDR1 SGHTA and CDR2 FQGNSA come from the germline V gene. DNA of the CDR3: TGTGCCAGCAGCTTATCCTCTGGAAACACCATATATTTT. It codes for CASSLSSGNTIYF.

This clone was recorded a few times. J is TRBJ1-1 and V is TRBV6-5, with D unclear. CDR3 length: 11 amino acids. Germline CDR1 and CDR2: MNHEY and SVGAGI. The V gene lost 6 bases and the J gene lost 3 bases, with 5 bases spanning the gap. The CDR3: CASRTDTEAFF. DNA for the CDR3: TGTGCCAGCAGAACTGACACTGAAGCTTTCTTT.

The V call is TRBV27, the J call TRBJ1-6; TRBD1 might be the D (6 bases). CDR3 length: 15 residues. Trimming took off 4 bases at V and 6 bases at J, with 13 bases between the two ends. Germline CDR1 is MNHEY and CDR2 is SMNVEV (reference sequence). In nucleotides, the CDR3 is TGTGCCAGCAGTTGGGGGGCGCGGATTAATTCACCCCTCCACTTT. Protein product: CASSWGARINSPLHF.

This CDR3 is CASSSLGTGLSTGELFF. CDR3 coding DNA: TGTGCCAGCAGCTCCCTAGGGACAGGATTGAGCACCGGGGAGCTGTTTTTT. V is TRBV7-7 and J is TRBJ2-2; TRBD1 matches 8 bases. Germline CDR1 and CDR2: SSHAT and FNYEAQ (reference sequence). This CDR3 is 17 amino acids long. Trimming cost V 4 bases and J 4 bases; bases outside gene matches: 11.

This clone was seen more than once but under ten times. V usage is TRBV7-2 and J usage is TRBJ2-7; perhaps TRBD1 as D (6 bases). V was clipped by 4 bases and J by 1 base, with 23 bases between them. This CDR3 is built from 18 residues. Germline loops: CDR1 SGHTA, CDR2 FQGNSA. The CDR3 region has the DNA TGTGCCAGCAGCTCAAACCCTATGACTGGGGGCCAGTCCTACGAGCAGTACTTC. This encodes CASSSNPMTGGQSYEQYF.

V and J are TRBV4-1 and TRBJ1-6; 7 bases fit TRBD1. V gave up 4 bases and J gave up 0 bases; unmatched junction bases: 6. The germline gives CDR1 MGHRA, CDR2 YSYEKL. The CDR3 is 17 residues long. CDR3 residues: CASSPGQVISYNSPLHF. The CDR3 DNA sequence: TGCGCCAGCAGCCCCGGACAGGTGATCTCCTATAATTCACCCCTCCACTTT.

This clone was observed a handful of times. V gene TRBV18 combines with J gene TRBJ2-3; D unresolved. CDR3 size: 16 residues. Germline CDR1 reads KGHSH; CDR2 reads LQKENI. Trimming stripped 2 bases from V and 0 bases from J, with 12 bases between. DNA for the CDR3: TGTGCCAGCTCACCAAGGCAGCAGACTAGCACAGATACGCAGTATTTT. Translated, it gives CASSPRQQTSTDTQYF. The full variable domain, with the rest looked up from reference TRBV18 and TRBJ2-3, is NAGVMQNPRHLVRRRGQEARLRCSPMKGHSHVYWYRQLPEEGLKFMVYLQKENIIDESGMPKERFSAEFPKEGPSILRIQQVVRGDSAAYFCASSPRQQTSTDTQYFGPGTRLTVL.

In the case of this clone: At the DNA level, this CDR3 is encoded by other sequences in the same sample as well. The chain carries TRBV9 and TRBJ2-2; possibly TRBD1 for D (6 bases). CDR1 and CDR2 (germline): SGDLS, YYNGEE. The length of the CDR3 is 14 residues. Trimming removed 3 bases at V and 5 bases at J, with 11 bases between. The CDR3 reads CASSGTGFTGELFF. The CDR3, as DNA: TGTGCCAGCAGCGGTACAGGGTTTACCGGGGAGCTGTTTTTT.

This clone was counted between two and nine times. This CDR3 reads CASSVDNQYGYTF. The CDR3 nucleotides are TGTGCCAGCAGCGTAGACAATCAGTATGGCTACACCTTC. The V and J genes are TRBV9 and TRBJ1-2; unclear D gene. The CDR3 is 13 amino acids. The ends were cut back, 0 bases at V and 5 bases at J, with 8 bases in the middle. Germline V lookup: CDR1 SGDLS, CDR2 YYNGEE.

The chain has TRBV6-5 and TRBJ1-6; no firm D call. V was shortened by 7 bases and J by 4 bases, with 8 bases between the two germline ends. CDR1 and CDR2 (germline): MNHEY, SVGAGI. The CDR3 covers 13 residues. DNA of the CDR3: TGTGCCAGCACTTATCGATATAATTCACCCCTCCACTTT. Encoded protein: CASTYRYNSPLHF.

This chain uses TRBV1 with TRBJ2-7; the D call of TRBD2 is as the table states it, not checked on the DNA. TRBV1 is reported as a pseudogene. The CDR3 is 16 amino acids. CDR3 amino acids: CTSSQATPSGPYEQYF. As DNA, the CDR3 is TGCACCAGCAGCCAAGCTACGCCTAGCGGACCCTACGAGCAGTACTTC.

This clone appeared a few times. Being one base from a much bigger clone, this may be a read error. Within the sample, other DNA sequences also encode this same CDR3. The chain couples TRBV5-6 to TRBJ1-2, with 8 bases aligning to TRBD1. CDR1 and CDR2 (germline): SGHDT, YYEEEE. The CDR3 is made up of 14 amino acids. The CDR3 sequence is CASSTRTGPWGYTF. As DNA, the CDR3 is TGCGCCAGCAGCACCCGGACAGGGCCTTGGGGCTACACCTTC.

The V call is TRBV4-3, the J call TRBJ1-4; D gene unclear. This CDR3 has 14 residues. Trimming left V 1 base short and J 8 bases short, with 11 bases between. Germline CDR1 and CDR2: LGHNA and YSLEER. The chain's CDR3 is CASSQGLSKEKLFF. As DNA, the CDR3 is TGCGCCAGCAGCCAAGGATTGAGTAAGGAAAAACTGTTTTTT.

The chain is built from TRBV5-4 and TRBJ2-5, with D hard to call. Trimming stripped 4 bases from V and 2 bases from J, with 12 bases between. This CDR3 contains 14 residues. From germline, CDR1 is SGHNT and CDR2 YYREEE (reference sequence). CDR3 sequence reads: CASSLTGRQETQYF. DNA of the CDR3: TGTGCCAGCAGCCTCACCGGCAGGCAAGAGACCCAGTACTTC.